These 27 T cell receptor beta chains were sequenced from one sample in a study of cytomegalovirus exposure and HLA in healthy donors. Vbeta (60) and Jbeta (13) primers were used in the PCR. Measured with immunoSEQ multiplex PCR; TCRdb has only the in-frame clones, and not every one. The sample has 150,000 to 200,000 clones; roughly 80% are singletons. The sequencing sample was made of PBMCs. The receptor set was obtained from a girl aged 10 to 17 in good health and CMV-seropositive.

The chain links TRBV19 to TRBJ1-1, with D possibly TRBD1 on 6 matching bases. CDR1 is LNHDA, CDR2 SQIVND, per germline (reference sequence). Trimming took 9 bases from V and 0 from J, leaving 17 bases between them. The CDR3 is 15 amino acids. The CDR3 region is CARVTSRDMNTEAFF. Written as DNA, the CDR3 is TGTGCCAGGGTAACCAGCAGGGACATGAACACTGAAGCTTTCTTT. The full variable domain, completed using reference TRBV19 and TRBJ1-1, is DGGITQSPKYLFRKEGQNVTLSCEQNLNHDAMYWYRQDPGQGLRLIYYSQIVNDFQKGDIAEGYSVSREKKESFPLTVTSAQKNPTAFYLCARVTSRDMNTEAFFGQGTRLTVV.

The chain is built from TRBV7-2 and TRBJ1-1, with 8 bases matching TRBD1. Germline V lookup: CDR1 SGHTA, CDR2 FQGNSA. J gave up 10 bases and V 3 bases, and 4 bases lay outside the gene matches. The CDR3 extends over 12 amino acids. CDR3 amino acids: CASSLDRVGAFF. The CDR3 DNA reads as TGTGCCAGCAGCTTGGACAGGGTCGGAGCTTTCTTT.

The rearrangement joins TRBV30 to TRBJ2-3; 7 bases are a match to TRBD2. CDR1 and CDR2 from the germline V gene are GTSNPN and SVGIG (reference sequence). V gave up 8 bases and J gave up 2 bases; unmatched junction bases: 7. This CDR3 is built from 13 residues. In DNA, the CDR3 is TGTGCCGGGGGGGGACTGCTCACAGATACGCAGTATTTT. Translating it yields CAGGGLLTDTQYF.

This chain connects TRBV14 to TRBJ1-2; possible D gene TRBD1, 5 bases. The CDR3 consists of 14 residues. CDR1 is SGHDN and CDR2 is FVKESK in the germline V gene. V was clipped by 2 bases and J by 3 bases, with 10 bases between them. The CDR3 DNA is TGTGCCAGCAGCCAAAGGCGGGGGGACTATGGCTACACCTTC. Translating gives CASSQRRGDYGYTF.

The chain combines TRBV19 with TRBJ2-3, with D possibly being TRBD1 (5 bases). V lost 3 bases, J lost 4 bases, and 8 bases lay in between. The CDR3 has 13 amino acids. Germline CDR1 reads LNHDA; CDR2 reads SQIVND (reference sequence). The CDR3 region is CASSILGADTQYF. The DNA of the CDR3 is TGTGCCAGTAGTATTCTAGGGGCAGATACGCAGTATTTT.

V is TRBV9 and J is TRBJ2-1; 8 bases line up with TRBD1. V lost 3 bases to trimming and J lost 7 bases; unmatched junction nucleotides: 3. The CDR3 extends over 13 amino acids. Germline CDR1 reads SGDLS; CDR2 reads YYNGEE. CDR3 DNA sequence: TGTGCCAGCAGCGGCCGACAGGGGAATGAGCAGTTCTTC. Its translation is CASSGRQGNEQFF.

The chain couples TRBV9 to TRBJ1-2; tentative D call: TRBD1 (6 bases). The V end lost 3 bases, the J end lost 8 bases, and 14 bases lay between the germline ends. Germline V gene data show CDR1 as SGDLS and CDR2 as YYNGEE. The CDR3 spans 13 residues. The chain's CDR3 is CASSAQGSRGYTF. CDR3 DNA: TGTGCCAGCAGCGCGCAGGGGTCTCGAGGCTACACCTTC.

The chain carries TRBV29-1 and TRBJ2-5, with D possibly being TRBD2 (7 bases). The germline V gene has CDR1 SQVTM and CDR2 ANQGSEA. The V gene lost 7 bases and the J gene lost 3 bases, with 12 bases spanning the gap. This CDR3 contains 12 residues. The CDR3 here is CSGQAGEETQYF. The CDR3 bases are TGCAGCGGACAGGCGGGAGAAGAGACCCAGTACTTC.

A remark on this clone: The junction departs from the called germline gene at one end, perhaps through a read error. In DNA, the CDR3 is TGTGCCAGTAGTATGAGACAGGGCGGTAACTATGGCCACACCTTC. It translates to CASSMRQGGNYGHTF. The chain has TRBV19 and TRBJ1-2; 7 bases are shared with TRBD1. The CDR3 spans 15 residues. Germline V gives CDR1 LNHDA, CDR2 SQIVND (reference sequence).

Comment on this clone: In the same sample, other DNA sequences code for this CDR3. This chain uses TRBV5-1 with TRBJ1-1; D not certain. The germline CDR1 and CDR2 sequences are SGHRS and YFSETQ. V dropped 4 bases and J dropped 3 bases, with 13 bases sitting between them. The CDR3 runs to 14 residues. CDR3 nucleotides: TGCGCCAGCAGCCCGGCGGGAGGTTACACTGAAGCTTTCTTT. Translated: CASSPAGGYTEAFF.

The V and J genes are TRBV5-4 and TRBJ2-1; 7 bases match TRBD1. The CDR3 is 17 residues long. The ends lost 3 bases at V and 6 bases at J; junction bases unmatched: 15. Germline loops: CDR1 SGHNT, CDR2 YYREEE (reference sequence). The CDR3 DNA sequence: TGTGCCAGCAGCTCGACTTCGGGACAGCGACAATCCAATGAGCAGTTCTTC. Protein product: CASSSTSGQRQSNEQFF.

To note about this clone: Other DNA variants within this sample encode the same CDR3. This sequence joins TRBV6-5 and TRBJ1-2; 9 nucleotides line up with TRBD1. Germline CDR1 is MNHEY and CDR2 is SVGAGI. This CDR3 is built from 12 residues. V gave up 5 bases and J gave up 8 bases; unmatched junction bases: 3. CDR3 coding DNA: TGTGCCAGCAGTCGGACAGGGGACGGCTACACCTTC. Protein: CASSRTGDGYTF.

CDR3 DNA: TGTGCCAGCAGTTTTTCGGGGAAACAGCCCCAGCATTTT. It specifies CASSFSGKQPQHF. The chain recombines TRBV28 with TRBJ1-5; D is uncertain. Per the germline V gene, CDR1 is MDHEN and CDR2 is SYDVKM. V lost 3 bases and J lost 7, with 10 bases in between. The CDR3 runs 13 residues.

This clone was seen a handful of times. The CDR3 bases are TGTGCCTGGACCCGACTAGCCGGGGCGGCTGAGCAGTTCTTC. Its protein product is CAWTRLAGAAEQFF. The chain links TRBV30 to TRBJ2-1, with TRBD2 identical over 7 bases. Germline values: CDR1 GTSNPN, CDR2 SVGIG (reference sequence). With 4 bases clipped from V and 9 bases from J, the junction kept 12 bases outside the gene matches. The CDR3 runs to 14 residues.

The V gene is TRBV4-1, the J gene TRBJ1-2; 9 positions match TRBD1. The CDR3 length is 19 residues. J lost 2 bases, V lost 0 bases, and 13 bases had no gene match. Germline CDR1 reads MGHRA; CDR2 reads YSYEKL. For the CDR3, the DNA is TGCGCCAGCAGCCAAGATTCCCTACTTTCCGGGACAGGGAACTATGGCTACACCTTC. This encodes CASSQDSLLSGTGNYGYTF.

The sample holds a few counts of this clone. The chain employs TRBV10-2 and TRBJ2-1, with D maybe TRBD2 (7 bases). V shed 4 bases and J shed 8 bases, with 15 bases lying between them. Germline lookup yields CDR1 WSHSY and CDR2 SAAADI. The CDR3 runs to 14 residues. The CDR3: CASSVWGGADEQFF. The CDR3 nucleotides read TGCGCCAGCAGTGTTTGGGGGGGGGCTGATGAGCAGTTCTTC.

In this sample, this clone turned up once. The V and J genes are TRBV28 and TRBJ1-2; 8 bases agree with TRBD1. V was pared by 2 bases and J by 2 bases, with 7 bases of the junction left unmatched. The germline V gene encodes CDR1 MDHEN and CDR2 SYDVKM. The CDR3 sequence is 16 residues long. The CDR3 spells CASSLTSRGRNYGYTF. The CDR3 nucleotides are TGTGCCAGCAGTTTAACTTCCAGGGGGCGCAACTATGGCTACACCTTC.

This clone has a single count. V gene TRBV6-6 combines with J gene TRBJ1-3; D is uncertain. The V and J ends lost 3 bases and 5 bases respectively, with 8 bases between them. The CDR3 totals 13 residues. CDR1 MNHNY and CDR2 SVGAGI come from the germline V gene (reference sequence). CDR3 loop: CASSYLGRNTIYF. The CDR3 DNA follows: TGTGCCAGCAGTTATTTGGGCCGAAACACCATATATTTT.

This clone has a single count. The chain joins TRBV10-3 to TRBJ2-7; 15 bases are shared with TRBD2. Germline V gene sequence: CDR1 ENHRY, CDR2 SYGVKD. There are 16 residues in the CDR3. V trimming: 3 bases; J trimming: 1 base; junction bases outside the gene matches: 1. The CDR3 coding sequence is TGTGCCATCAGTGATGGACTAGCGGGGGGGTCCTACGAGCAGTACTTC. Its protein is CAISDGLAGGSYEQYF.

The rearrangement uses TRBV18 and TRBJ2-7, with D tentatively TRBD1 (5 bases). Germline assignment: CDR1 KGHSH and CDR2 LQKENI. The CDR3 extends over 17 amino acids. V shed 6 bases and J shed 3 bases, with 24 bases lying between them. The CDR3 spells CASSQGAVWRLDYEQYF. Written as DNA, the CDR3 is TGTGCCAGCTCTCAAGGGGCGGTTTGGCGGTTGGACTACGAGCAGTACTTC.

This chain links TRBV28 with TRBJ1-3, with unresolved D. Germline lookup yields CDR1 MDHEN and CDR2 SYDVKM. The ends were cut back, 3 bases at V and 0 bases at J, with 6 bases in the middle. The length of the CDR3 is 14 residues. In DNA form, the CDR3 reads TGTGCCAGCAGTTTGAGGGACTCTGGAAACACCATATATTTT. Protein: CASSLRDSGNTIYF.

The chain joins TRBV5-4 to TRBJ1-1; no clear D gene. Germline-derived CDR1 and CDR2 are SGHNT and YYREEE (reference sequence). The CDR3 loop spans 17 amino acids. Trimming removed 2 bases at V and 0 bases at J, with 17 bases between. CDR3 in DNA: TGTGCCAGCAGCTTCGAGGGAACGCGAAAAATGAACACTGAAGCTTTCTTT. Translating gives CASSFEGTRKMNTEAFF.

This clone was counted once. The chain employs TRBV18 and TRBJ1-5, with D unclear. V was shortened by 0 bases and J by 5 bases, with 11 bases between the two germline ends. The CDR3 is made up of 15 amino acids. Germline V gene data show CDR1 as KGHSH and CDR2 as LQKENI. The CDR3 nucleotides are TGTGCCAGCTCACCACCGGGAGGATCTCATCAGCCCCAGCATTTT. Its translation is CASSPPGGSHQPQHF. The whole variable domain, remainder taken from reference TRBV18 and TRBJ1-5, is NAGVMQNPRHLVRRRGQEARLRCSPMKGHSHVYWYRQLPEEGLKFMVYLQKENIIDESGMPKERFSAEFPKEGPSILRIQQVVRGDSAAYFCASSPPGGSHQPQHFGDGTRLSIL.

The sample holds a few counts of this clone. V and J are TRBV29-1 and TRBJ1-1; TRBD1 agrees at 12 bases. After removal of 6 bases from V and 4 bases from J, the junction contained 15 bases not matched to a gene. Germline CDR1 SQVTM, CDR2 ANQGSEA. The CDR3 spans 17 residues. CDR3 sequence (DNA): TGCAGCGTGGACCGTTGGGACAGGGGGCGTTTAGGCACTGAAGCTTTCTTT. It is translated as CSVDRWDRGRLGTEAFF.

This clone was observed a single time. The V call is TRBV7-9, the J call TRBJ2-5, with 8 bases lining up with TRBD2. Per the germline V gene, CDR1 is SEHNR and CDR2 is FQNEAQ (reference sequence). V gave up 3 bases and J gave up 1 base; unmatched junction bases: 4. This CDR3 contains 15 residues. In nucleotides, the CDR3 is TGTGCCAGCAGCTTTCGGGGGGGACTCCAAGAGACCCAGTACTTC. Translating it yields CASSFRGGLQETQYF.

The genes are TRBV7-2 and TRBJ2-3, with D tentatively TRBD2 (5 bases). The germline V gene encodes CDR1 SGHTA and CDR2 FQGNSA. The V end was cut by 5 bases, the J end by 8 bases, with 8 bases between. This CDR3 is built from 11 residues. In DNA form, the CDR3 reads TGTGCCAGCAGCGAGGGTCCTACGCAGTATTTT. It specifies CASSEGPTQYF.

The V call is TRBV5-1, the J call TRBJ2-7, with 8 bases that match TRBD1. V shed 4 bases, J shed 3 bases, and the junction held 6 bases outside the gene matches. CDR3 length: 14 residues. Germline assignment: CDR1 SGHRS and CDR2 YFSETQ. The CDR3 sequence is CASSVEGQDYEQYF. The CDR3 DNA reads TGCGCCAGCAGCGTAGAGGGACAGGACTACGAGCAGTACTTC. Complete variable domain (other parts from reference TRBV5-1 and TRBJ2-7): KAGVTQTPRYLIKTRGQQVTLSCSPISGHRSVSWYQQTPGQGLQFLFEYFSETQRNKGNFPGRFSGRQFSNSRSEMNVSTLELGDSALYLCASSVEGQDYEQYFGPGTRLTVT.